This entry lists 7 T cell receptor beta chains sequenced from one sample in a study of blood T cells in healthy people across ages (dated by TCRdb to 2015 to 2017). The library relied on 5' RACE. Sequencing instrument: Illumina HiSeq 2500. A second PCR of 7 to 11 cycles was performed with a sample-barcoded 5' primer and a J-beta primer mix. In-frame beta chains were kept once TCRdb had trimmed the public reads at Q25 with fastp and called clones with MiXCR. Every CDR3 protein is listed once, alongside the most common genes and DNA of its rows. In all, the sample holds hundreds of thousands of distinct CDR3 sequences, and approximately 30% of those were seen once. About 15% of the sample comes from the top ten. The sequenced sample was blood. The receptors derive from a woman older than 75 in good health.

This clonotype has at least ten counts. This chain uses TRBV12-3 or TRBV12-4 with TRBJ2-7; TRBD2 matches at 10 bases. Unmatched junction bases numbered 4, after V lost 1 base and J lost 7 bases. CDR3 size: 14 residues. This chain's CDR3 is CASSLVAGGGEQYF. The DNA of the CDR3 is TGTGCCAGCAGTTTAGTAGCGGGGGGTGGAGAGCAGTACTTC.

This clonotype was counted many times. The chain links TRBV30 to TRBJ1-2; D unclear. The CDR3 has 14 amino acids. The V end was cut by 0 bases, the J end by 1 base, with 9 bases between. Germline lookup yields CDR1 GTSNPN and CDR2 SVGIG (reference sequence). CDR3 bases: TGTGCCTGGAGTGTCGGCGGCATTAACTATGGCTACACCTTC. This encodes CAWSVGGINYGYTF.

The sample holds many counts of this clonotype. The chain links TRBV6-4 to TRBJ2-7; 9 bases are a match to TRBD1. The germline V gene encodes CDR1 MRHNA and CDR2 SNTAGT. This CDR3 contains 16 residues. V trimming: 7 bases; J trimming: 3 bases; junction bases outside the gene matches: 13. Here the CDR3 reads CASIPRPGQGNYEQYF. The DNA for the CDR3 is TGTGCCAGCATCCCTCGGCCGGGACAGGGTAACTACGAGCAGTACTTC.

This clonotype came up many times. The chain has TRBV7-2 and TRBJ2-5; TRBD1 matches at 8 bases. The V gene end was trimmed by 5 bases and the J gene end by 3 bases; junction bases not matched to a gene: 8. CDR3 length: 15 amino acids. The germline V gene encodes CDR1 SGHTA and CDR2 FQGNSA. Written as DNA, the CDR3 is TGTGCCAGCAGCCCCATGGACAGGGCTAAAGAGACCCAGTACTTC. This codes for CASSPMDRAKETQYF. Looking up the rest from reference TRBV7-2 and TRBJ2-5 gives the full variable domain: GAGVSQSPSNKVTEKGKDVELRCDPISGHTALYWYRQSLGQGLEFLIYFQGNSAPDKSGLPSDRFSAERTGGSVSTLTIQRTQQEDSAVYLCASSPMDRAKETQYFGPGTRLLVL.

This clonotype came up many times. The V gene is TRBV12-3 or TRBV12-4, the J gene TRBJ2-7, with a tentative D call TRBD2 (5 bases). The CDR3 is made up of 13 amino acids. Trimming left V 3 bases short and J 3 bases short, with 9 bases between. CDR3 in amino acids: CASSFGLNYEQYF. The CDR3, as DNA: TGTGCCAGCAGTTTCGGACTGAACTACGAGCAGTACTTC.

A word on this clonotype: This may arise from a read error, as a much more abundant clone is one base away. The CDR3 DNA reads TGTGCCAGCAGTGGATTAGGACGGATCTCTGGGGCCAACGTCCTGACTTTC. Residues: CASSGLGRISGANVLTF. This sequence joins TRBV2 and TRBJ2-6; no clear D gene. The CDR3 is made up of 17 amino acids. V was clipped by 4 bases and J by 0 bases, with 13 bases between them. From germline, CDR1 is SNHLY and CDR2 FYNNEI. The complete variable domain, with remaining parts taken from reference TRBV2 and TRBJ2-6, reads EPEVTQTPSHQVTQMGQEVILRCVPISNHLYFYWYRQILGQKVEFLVSFYNNEISEKSEIFDDQFSVERPDGSNFTLKIRSTKLEDSAMYFCASSGLGRISGANVLTFGAGSRLTVL.

The chain links TRBV7-2 to TRBJ2-1; TRBD1 might be the D (7 bases). This CDR3 is built from 14 residues. V was shortened by 1 base and J by 15 bases, with 19 bases between the two germline ends. Germline lookup yields CDR1 SGHTA and CDR2 FQGNSA. CDR3 sequence (DNA): TGTGCCAGCAGCTTAGAGGGACAGAAAGGGAGGTCGTTCTTC. It translates to CASSLEGQKGRSFF.